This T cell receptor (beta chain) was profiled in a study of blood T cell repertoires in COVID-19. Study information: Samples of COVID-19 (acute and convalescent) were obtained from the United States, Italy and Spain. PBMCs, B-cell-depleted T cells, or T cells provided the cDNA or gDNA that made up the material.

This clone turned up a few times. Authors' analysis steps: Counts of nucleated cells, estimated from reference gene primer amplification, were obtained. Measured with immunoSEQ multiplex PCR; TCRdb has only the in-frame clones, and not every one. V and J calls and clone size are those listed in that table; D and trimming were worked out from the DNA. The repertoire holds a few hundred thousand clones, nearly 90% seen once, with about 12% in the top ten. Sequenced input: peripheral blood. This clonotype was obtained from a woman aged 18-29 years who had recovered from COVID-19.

Here the CDR3 DNA reads TGTGCCAGCAGTGAAAGGCAGGACAATGTTCGGGCCCTCCACTTT. As protein: CASSERQDNVRALHF. The gene calls are TRBV2 and TRBJ1-6; weak D call: TRBD1 (5 bases). The ends were cut back, 2 bases at V and 14 bases at J, with 19 bases in the middle. The CDR3 is 15 amino acids. The germline CDR1 and CDR2 sequences are SNHLY and FYNNEI.